The clone carrying this T cell receptor (beta chain) was counted once. Germline V CDR1 and CDR2: MGHRA, YSYEKL. Germline trimming cut 4 bases from V and 2 bases from J; bases unmatched to any gene: 5. The CDR3 totals 16 residues. The data belong to a study of shared clonotypes between healthy human individuals. Study details: A couple of women and a few men aged 18 to 49 made up the donors.

This table comes from immunoSEQ multiplex PCR, and its TCRdb copy is limited to in-frame clones, with some not included. The top ten clones hold around 0.058% of a sample with approximately 620,000 clones, about 97% of them seen once. The source is a woman in her 30s in good health. Source material: naive CD4+ T cells sorted from blood. Documented subset: CD45RA+ positively selected. V is TRBV4-1 and J is TRBJ2-6; 7 bases fit TRBD1. CDR3: CASSPGQRTGANVLTF. CDR3 nucleotide sequence: TGCGCCAGCAGCCCGGGACAGAGAACTGGGGCCAACGTCCTGACTTTC.